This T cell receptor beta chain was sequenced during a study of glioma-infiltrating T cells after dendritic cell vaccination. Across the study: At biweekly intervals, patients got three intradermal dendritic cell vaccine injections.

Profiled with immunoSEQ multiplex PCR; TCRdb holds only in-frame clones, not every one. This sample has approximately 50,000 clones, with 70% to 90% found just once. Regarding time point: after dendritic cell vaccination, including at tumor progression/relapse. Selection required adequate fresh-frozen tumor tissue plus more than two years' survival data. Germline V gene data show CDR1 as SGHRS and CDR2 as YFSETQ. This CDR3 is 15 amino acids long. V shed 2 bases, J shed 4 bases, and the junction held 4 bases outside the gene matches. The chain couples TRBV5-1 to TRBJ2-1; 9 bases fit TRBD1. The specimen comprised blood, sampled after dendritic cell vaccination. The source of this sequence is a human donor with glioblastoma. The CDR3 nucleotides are TGCGCCAGCAGCTTTACCGGGACAGGGTACAATGAGCAGTTCTTC. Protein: CASSFTGTGYNEQFF.